The 19 T cell receptor beta chains presented below share a single source sample, sequenced in a study of neurological immune-mediated disorders. TCRdb independently ran MiXCR on the 5' RACE reads; one entry per CDR3 protein. The repertoire holds approximately 41,000 distinct CDR3 sequences, with roughly 2.5% as singletons. The sample consisted of PBMCs. The receptors derive from a man between 25 and 39 years old with multiple sclerosis.

This clonotype was seen repeatedly, ten times or more. The chain joins TRBV11-2 to TRBJ2-2; TRBD2 aligns across 10 bases. Trimming cost V 7 bases and J 5 bases; bases outside gene matches: 13. The CDR3 sequence is 17 residues long. CDR1 SGHAT and CDR2 FQNNGV come from the germline V gene. CDR3 bases: TGTGCCAGCACCCGAATAGCGGGGGGCAGAGGTACCGGGGAGCTGTTTTTT. Protein product: CASTRIAGGRGTGELFF.

This clonotype was recorded many times. The chain couples TRBV5-1 to TRBJ2-5, with 7 positions matching TRBD2. This CDR3 has 15 residues. CDR1 SGHRS and CDR2 YFSETQ come from the germline V gene. With V trimmed by 0 bases and J by 2 bases, 4 bases remained unmatched. CDR3 sequence: CASSLAWGGQETQYF. CDR3 coding DNA: TGCGCCAGCAGCTTGGCGTGGGGGGGACAAGAGACCCAGTACTTC.

At least ten counts were recorded for this clonotype. V and J are TRBV7-2 and TRBJ1-2; 7 bases are shared with TRBD1. Trimming took 7 bases from V and 3 from J; bases not matched to a gene: 11. This CDR3 is built from 15 residues. The germline gives CDR1 SGHTA, CDR2 FQGNSA. The chain's CDR3 is CASTYERGLDYGYTF. The CDR3 bases are TGTGCCAGCACCTATGAGAGGGGGCTCGACTATGGCTACACCTTC.

At least ten counts were recorded for this clonotype. The V and J genes are TRBV20-1 and TRBJ2-2; tentatively, D is TRBD1 (5 bases). Germline V lookup: CDR1 DFQATT, CDR2 SNEGSKA (reference sequence). The CDR3 runs 15 residues. The germline V and J ends were trimmed by 3 bases and 0 bases, with 11 bases remaining between them. As DNA, the CDR3 is TGCAGTGCTAGCCCCAGGGTGGCGAACACCGGGGAGCTGTTTTTT. Residues: CSASPRVANTGELFF.

This clonotype was found many times. The V gene is TRBV6-5, the J gene TRBJ2-1; a possible D gene is TRBD2 (6 bases). Trimming cost V 4 bases and J 2 bases, with 15 bases left between them. Germline CDR1 MNHEY, CDR2 SVGAGI. CDR3 size: 16 residues. DNA of the CDR3: TGTGCCAGCAGTTCATCGGGGGTCGAGGCCTACAATGAGCAGTTCTTC. Protein: CASSSSGVEAYNEQFF.

This clonotype was recorded at least ten times. The V and J genes are TRBV12-3 or TRBV12-4 and TRBJ1-5; 9 nucleotides match TRBD1. CDR3 length: 17 residues. The J segment lost 2 bases and the V segment lost 1 base, leaving 6 bases of the junction unmatched. CDR3 bases: TGTGCCAGCAGTTTAGGAGGGACAGGGATCGGCAATCAGCCCCAGCATTTT. The encoded protein is CASSLGGTGIGNQPQHF.

This clonotype was counted at least ten times. The V call is TRBV20-1, the J call TRBJ1-3, with TRBD1 as a possible D gene (5 bases). Germline-derived CDR1 and CDR2 are DFQATT and SNEGSKA (reference sequence). The ends were cut back, 2 bases at V and 7 bases at J, with 9 bases in the middle. The CDR3 has 12 amino acids. CDR3 amino acids: CSARRGVNTIYF. CDR3 bases: TGCAGTGCTAGAAGGGGTGTTAACACCATATATTTT.

This clonotype appeared many times. The CDR3 DNA reads as TGCAGTGCTAGAGAGGGGGTCTCCAAGTACTTC. Translation gives CSAREGVSKYF. J is TRBJ2-5 and V is TRBV20-1, with D possibly called TRBD1 or TRBD2 (5 bases each). Trimming removed 0 bases at V and 12 bases at J, with 11 bases between. Germline-derived CDR1 and CDR2 are DFQATT and SNEGSKA (reference sequence). This CDR3 comprises 11 residues.

This clonotype was seen at least ten times. The chain's CDR3 is CASSYEAQDTQYF. CDR3 nucleotides: TGTGCCAGCAGTTACGAAGCTCAAGATACGCAGTATTTT. The chain is built from TRBV6-6 and TRBJ2-3, with no clear D. Germline CDR1 and CDR2: MNHNY and SVGAGI (reference sequence). Trimming took 2 bases from V and 5 from J, leaving 8 bases between them. The CDR3 totals 13 residues.

This clonotype showed up many times. The chain uses TRBV7-9 and TRBJ1-4, with TRBD1 as a possible D gene (6 bases). V was cut by 8 bases and J by 8 bases, with 15 bases left in between. CDR3 size: 13 residues. The germline V gene encodes CDR1 SEHNR and CDR2 FQNEAQ (reference sequence). CDR3 sequence (DNA): TGTGCCAGCGGCAGGACAGCCGGGGAAAAACTGTTTTTT. The encoded protein is CASGRTAGEKLFF.

This clonotype appeared many times. The V and J genes are TRBV20-1 and TRBJ2-7, with D possibly being TRBD2 (6 bases). This CDR3 has 15 amino acids. Trimming removed 6 bases from V and 2 bases from J, with 20 bases in between. The V gene's germline CDR1 is DFQATT and CDR2 SNEGSKA (reference sequence). The CDR3 coding sequence is TGCAGTGCCACGAACTGGGCTAGCGAGGCCTACGAGCAGTACTTC. It encodes CSATNWASEAYEQYF.

This clonotype occurred many times. The chain links TRBV12-3 or TRBV12-4 to TRBJ2-2; D call uncertain. V was trimmed by 2 bases and J by 8 bases, leaving 12 bases between them. CDR3 size: 14 residues. CDR3 bases: TGTGCCAGCAGTTTACTTGGGGATGGAGGGGAGCTGTTTTTT. Amino acids: CASSLLGDGGELFF.

This clonotype was observed at least ten times. V gene TRBV12-3 or TRBV12-4 combines with J gene TRBJ1-2; D perhaps matches TRBD1 (5 bases). V was cut by 5 bases and J by 3 bases, with 10 bases left in between. There are 13 residues in the CDR3. The CDR3 loop is CASSGREYYGYTF. The CDR3 DNA follows: TGTGCCAGCAGTGGCAGGGAGTACTATGGCTACACCTTC.

This clonotype came up many times. The chain carries TRBV9 and TRBJ2-1, with 11 bases lining up with TRBD2. J was trimmed by 8 bases and V by 0 bases; bases with no gene match: 16. Germline assignment: CDR1 SGDLS and CDR2 YYNGEE. The CDR3 contains 19 residues. The CDR3: CASSVALSLAGVSDHEQFF. The CDR3, as DNA: TGTGCCAGCAGCGTAGCTCTGTCACTAGCGGGAGTAAGTGACCATGAGCAGTTCTTC.

This clonotype was seen many times. V usage is TRBV7-3 and J usage is TRBJ2-7, with 7 bases aligning to TRBD2. The ends lost 4 bases at V and 4 bases at J; junction bases unmatched: 10. The CDR3 is 15 residues long. Germline-derived CDR1 and CDR2 are SGHTA and FQGTGA. The CDR3 region has the DNA TGTGCCAGCAGCTCCCGCGGGGGTGGAGAGTACGAGCAGTACTTC. Protein product: CASSSRGGGEYEQYF.

This clonotype was detected many times. The J gene is TRBJ2-1, the V gene TRBV15; D might be TRBD1 (5 bases). The CDR3 has 15 residues. Germline values: CDR1 LNHNV, CDR2 YYDKDF (reference sequence). Trimming shortened V by 1 base and J by 0 bases, and 7 bases separated the two germline ends. CDR3 DNA: TGTGCCACCAGCAGAGGACAGAGCTCCTACAATGAGCAGTTCTTC. Translation: CATSRGQSSYNEQFF.

This clonotype was counted many times. V gene TRBV5-8 combines with J gene TRBJ2-2, with 7 nucleotides matching TRBD1. Trimming cost V 1 base and J 5 bases; bases outside gene matches: 5. Germline V gene data show CDR1 as SGHTS and CDR2 as YDEGEE. CDR3 length equals 15 residues. In DNA, the CDR3 is TGTGCCAGCAGCTTGATAGGGGGCCGTACCGGGGAGCTGTTTTTT. Protein sequence: CASSLIGGRTGELFF.

This clonotype was recorded many times. The CDR3 region is CSVEGRTSNQPQHF. CDR3 coding DNA: TGCAGCGTTGAAGGTCGGACGAGCAATCAGCCCCAGCATTTT. The chain recombines TRBV29-1 with TRBJ1-5, with D uncertain. The ends were cut back, 1 base at V and 1 base at J, with 8 bases in the middle. The CDR3 loop spans 14 amino acids. Germline loops: CDR1 SQVTM, CDR2 ANQGSEA.

This clonotype was seen at least ten times. The chain has TRBV20-1 and TRBJ2-5, with TRBD1 identical over 8 bases. CDR3 length equals 14 residues. Looked up from germline, CDR1 is DFQATT and CDR2 is SNEGSKA (reference sequence). J gave up 5 bases and V 6 bases, and 11 bases lay outside the gene matches. CDR3 region: CSANSRQGPETQYF. CDR3 DNA sequence: TGCAGTGCCAACTCAAGACAGGGGCCGGAGACCCAGTACTTC.